This T cell receptor (beta chain) emerged from a study of shared clonotypes between healthy human individuals. Study-wide background: The cohort comprised a couple of women and a few men. Their ages spanned 18 to 49 years.

Genomic DNA per cell subset filled all wells of several immunoSEQ plates. Here immunoSEQ multiplex PCR was the method, and the copy in TCRdb shows in-frame clones only, minus some. This repertoire shows around 2.1 million clones, about 92% found once; its top ten account for 1.5% to 2%. As concerns this clone: Other nucleotide sequences from this sample produce the same CDR3.

Naive CD8 cells lacked CD45RO, underwent positive selection for CCR7 and left out terminally differentiated effector memory CD45RA+ cells. V was clipped by 1 base and J by 2 bases, with 9 bases between them. The CDR3 sequence is 15 residues long. CDR1 and CDR2 from the germline V gene are MDHEN and SYDVKM. What was sequenced was naive CD8+ T cells from PBMCs. The chain combines TRBV28 with TRBJ1-5; D is uncertain. The source is a man between 18 and 29 years old in good health. Some clones in this sample may be carry-over from other donors' samples. CDR3 sequence: CASSLSGSGNQPQHF. The CDR3 nucleotides read TGTGCCAGCAGTTTATCCGGCAGCGGCAATCAGCCCCAGCATTTT.